This entry is about one T cell receptor (beta chain). This entry is derived from a study of blood T cell repertoires in COVID-19. The repertoire was sequenced with immunoSEQ multiplex PCR; TCRdb's copy has only in-frame clones and lacks some. Among around 110,000 clones listed, 90% were seen once. Germline V gene sequence: CDR1 DFQATT, CDR2 SNEGSKA (reference sequence). The CDR3 sequence is 11 residues long. V lost 6 bases and J lost 7, with 10 bases in between. The chain has TRBV20-1 and TRBJ2-1, with D perhaps matching TRBD1 (6 bases). Specimen: peripheral blood. This receptor was obtained from a human donor with active COVID-19. The donor label of this sample is uncertain. CDR3 in DNA: TGCAGTGCCCGGACAGCAAATGAGCAGTTCTTC. It encodes CSARTANEQFF.